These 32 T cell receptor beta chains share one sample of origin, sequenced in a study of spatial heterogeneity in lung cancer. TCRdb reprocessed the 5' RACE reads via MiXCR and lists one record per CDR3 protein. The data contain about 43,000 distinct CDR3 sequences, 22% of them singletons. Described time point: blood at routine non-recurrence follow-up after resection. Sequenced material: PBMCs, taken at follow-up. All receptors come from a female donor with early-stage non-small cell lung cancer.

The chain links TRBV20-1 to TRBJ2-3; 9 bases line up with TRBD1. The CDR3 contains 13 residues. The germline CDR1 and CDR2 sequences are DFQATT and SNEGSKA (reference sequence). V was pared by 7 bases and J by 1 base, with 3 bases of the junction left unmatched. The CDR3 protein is CSVWTGGTDTQYF. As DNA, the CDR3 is TGCAGTGTTTGGACAGGGGGCACAGATACGCAGTATTTT.

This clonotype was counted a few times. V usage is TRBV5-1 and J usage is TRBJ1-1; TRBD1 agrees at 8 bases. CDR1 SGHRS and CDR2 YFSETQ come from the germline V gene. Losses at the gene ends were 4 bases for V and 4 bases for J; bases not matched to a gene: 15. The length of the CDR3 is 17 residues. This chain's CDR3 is CASSPWPQGARGTEAFF. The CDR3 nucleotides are TGCGCCAGCAGCCCTTGGCCGCAGGGGGCGCGGGGCACTGAAGCTTTCTTT.

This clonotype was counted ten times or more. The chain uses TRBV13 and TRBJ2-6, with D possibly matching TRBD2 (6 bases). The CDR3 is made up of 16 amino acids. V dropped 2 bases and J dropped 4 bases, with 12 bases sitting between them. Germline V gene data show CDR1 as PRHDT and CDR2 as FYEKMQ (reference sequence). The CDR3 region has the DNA TGTGCCAGCAGCTTACCCGGACTATCGGGGGCCAACGTCCTGACTTTC. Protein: CASSLPGLSGANVLTF. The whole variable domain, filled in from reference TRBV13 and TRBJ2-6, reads AAGVIQSPRHLIKEKRETATLKCYPIPRHDTVYWYQQGPGQDPQFLISFYEKMQSDKGSIPDRFSAQQFSDYHSELNMSSLELGDSALYFCASSLPGLSGANVLTFGAGSRLTVL.

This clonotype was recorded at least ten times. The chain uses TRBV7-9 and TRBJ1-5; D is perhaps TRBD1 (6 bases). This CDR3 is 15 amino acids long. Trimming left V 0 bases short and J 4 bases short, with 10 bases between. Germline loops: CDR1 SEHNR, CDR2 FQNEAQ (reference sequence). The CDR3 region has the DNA TGTGCCAGCAGCTTAGCTGGGACAAGTAATCAGCCCCAGCATTTT. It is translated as CASSLAGTSNQPQHF.

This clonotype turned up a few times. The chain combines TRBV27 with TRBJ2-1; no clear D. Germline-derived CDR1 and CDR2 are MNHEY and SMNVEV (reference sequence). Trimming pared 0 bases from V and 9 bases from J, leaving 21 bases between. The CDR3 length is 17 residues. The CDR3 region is CASSLSTWDSFSAEQFF. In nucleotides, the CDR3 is TGTGCCAGCAGTTTATCGACCTGGGATAGCTTTTCGGCTGAGCAGTTCTTC.

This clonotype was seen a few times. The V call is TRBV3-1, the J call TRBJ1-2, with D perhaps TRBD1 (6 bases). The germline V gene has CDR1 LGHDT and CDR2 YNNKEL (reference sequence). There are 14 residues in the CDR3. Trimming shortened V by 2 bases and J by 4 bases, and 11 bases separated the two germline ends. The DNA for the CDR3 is TGTGCCAGCAGCCAAAGACAGGCGGTCTATGGCTACACCTTC. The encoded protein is CASSQRQAVYGYTF.

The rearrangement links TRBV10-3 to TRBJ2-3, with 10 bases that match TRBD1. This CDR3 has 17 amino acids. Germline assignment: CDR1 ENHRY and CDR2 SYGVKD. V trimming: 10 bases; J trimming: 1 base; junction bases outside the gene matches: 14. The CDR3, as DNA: TGTGCCACCACCCCAACGGCCGGGACAGGGGGCACAGATACGCAGTATTTT. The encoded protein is CATTPTAGTGGTDTQYF.

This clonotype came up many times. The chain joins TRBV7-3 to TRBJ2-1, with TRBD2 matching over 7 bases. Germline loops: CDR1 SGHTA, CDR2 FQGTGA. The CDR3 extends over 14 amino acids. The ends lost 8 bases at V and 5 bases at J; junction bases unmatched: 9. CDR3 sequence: CASGYGTINNEQFF. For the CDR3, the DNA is TGTGCCAGCGGATATGGGACTATAAACAATGAGCAGTTCTTC.

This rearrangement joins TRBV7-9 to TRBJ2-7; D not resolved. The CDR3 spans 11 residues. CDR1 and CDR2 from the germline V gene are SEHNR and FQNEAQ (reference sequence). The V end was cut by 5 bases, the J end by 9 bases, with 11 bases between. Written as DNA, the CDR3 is TGTGCCAGCAGCCGTTACGACCGGCAGTACTTC. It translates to CASSRYDRQYF.

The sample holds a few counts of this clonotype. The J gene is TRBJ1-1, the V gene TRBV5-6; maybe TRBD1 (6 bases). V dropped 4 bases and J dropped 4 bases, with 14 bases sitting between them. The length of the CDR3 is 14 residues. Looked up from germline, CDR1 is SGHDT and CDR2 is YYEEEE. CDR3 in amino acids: CASSPGGPATEAFF. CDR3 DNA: TGTGCCAGCAGCCCGGGGGGGCCGGCCACTGAAGCTTTCTTT.

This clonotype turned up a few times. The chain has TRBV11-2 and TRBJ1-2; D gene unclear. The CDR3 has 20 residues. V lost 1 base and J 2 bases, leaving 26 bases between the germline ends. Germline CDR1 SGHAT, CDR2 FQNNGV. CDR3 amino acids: CASSLVRAATPYRLNYGYTF. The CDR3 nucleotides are TGTGCCAGCAGCTTAGTCCGGGCAGCGACCCCTTATCGCCTCAACTATGGCTACACCTTC.

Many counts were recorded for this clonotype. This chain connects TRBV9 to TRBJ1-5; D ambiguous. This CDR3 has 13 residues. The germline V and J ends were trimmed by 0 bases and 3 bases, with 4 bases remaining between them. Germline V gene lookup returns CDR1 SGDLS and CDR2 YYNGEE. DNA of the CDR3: TGTGCCAGCAGCGTAGACATCAATCAGCCCCAGCATTTT. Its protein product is CASSVDINQPQHF.

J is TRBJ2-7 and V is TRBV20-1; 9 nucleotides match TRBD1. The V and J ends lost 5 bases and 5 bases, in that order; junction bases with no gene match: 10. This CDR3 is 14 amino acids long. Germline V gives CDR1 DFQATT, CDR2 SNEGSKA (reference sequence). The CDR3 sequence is CSASGTGTNHEQYF. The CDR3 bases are TGCAGTGCTTCAGGGACAGGGACCAACCACGAGCAGTACTTC.

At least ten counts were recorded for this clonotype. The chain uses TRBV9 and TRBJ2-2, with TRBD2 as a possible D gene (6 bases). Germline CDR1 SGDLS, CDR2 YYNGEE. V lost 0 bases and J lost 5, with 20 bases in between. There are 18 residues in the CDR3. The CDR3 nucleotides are TGTGCCAGCAGCGTAGGCGGACCGGGGGTCCACTGGACCGGGGAGCTGTTTTTT. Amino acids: CASSVGGPGVHWTGELFF.

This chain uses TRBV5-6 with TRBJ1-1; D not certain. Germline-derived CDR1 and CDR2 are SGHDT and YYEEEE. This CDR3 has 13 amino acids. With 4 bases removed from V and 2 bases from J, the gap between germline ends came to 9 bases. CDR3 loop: CASSLDVNTEAFF. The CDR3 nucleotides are TGTGCCAGCAGCCTGGACGTTAACACTGAAGCTTTCTTT.

The CDR3 region has the DNA TGTGCCAGTAGTATGACTAGCGGGGGGAGCACAGATACGCAGTATTTT. It encodes CASSMTSGGSTDTQYF. The rearrangement links TRBV19 to TRBJ2-3; 13 bases are a match to TRBD2. The trim removed 3 bases at V and 0 bases at J, leaving 0 bases unmatched. The CDR3 is 16 amino acids. Per germline, CDR1 LNHDA and CDR2 SQIVND (reference sequence).

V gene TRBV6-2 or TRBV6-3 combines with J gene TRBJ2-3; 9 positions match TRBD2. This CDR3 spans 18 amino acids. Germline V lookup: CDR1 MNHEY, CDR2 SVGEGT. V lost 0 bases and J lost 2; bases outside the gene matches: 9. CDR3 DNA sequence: TGTGCCAGCAGTTACTCGATTGGACTAGCGTGGGACACAGATACGCAGTATTTT. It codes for CASSYSIGLAWDTDTQYF.

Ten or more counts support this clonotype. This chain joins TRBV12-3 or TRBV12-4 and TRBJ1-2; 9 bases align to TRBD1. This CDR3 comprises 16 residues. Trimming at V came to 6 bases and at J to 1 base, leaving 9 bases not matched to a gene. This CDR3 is CASSGRDREGNYGYTF. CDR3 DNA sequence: TGTGCCAGCAGCGGCCGGGACAGGGAGGGTAACTATGGCTACACCTTC.

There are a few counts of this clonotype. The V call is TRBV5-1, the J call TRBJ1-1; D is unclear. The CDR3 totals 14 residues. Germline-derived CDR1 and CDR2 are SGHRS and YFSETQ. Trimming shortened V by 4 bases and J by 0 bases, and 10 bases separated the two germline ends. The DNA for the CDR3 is TGCGCCAGCAGCGCTCAACAGATGAACACTGAAGCTTTCTTT. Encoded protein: CASSAQQMNTEAFF.

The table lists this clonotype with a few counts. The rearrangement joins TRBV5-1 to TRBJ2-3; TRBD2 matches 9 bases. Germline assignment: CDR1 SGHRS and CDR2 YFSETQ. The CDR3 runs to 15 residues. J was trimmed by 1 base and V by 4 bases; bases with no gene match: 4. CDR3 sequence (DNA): TGCGCCAGCAGCACGCAGCGGGGGGGCACAGATACGCAGTATTTT. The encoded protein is CASSTQRGGTDTQYF.

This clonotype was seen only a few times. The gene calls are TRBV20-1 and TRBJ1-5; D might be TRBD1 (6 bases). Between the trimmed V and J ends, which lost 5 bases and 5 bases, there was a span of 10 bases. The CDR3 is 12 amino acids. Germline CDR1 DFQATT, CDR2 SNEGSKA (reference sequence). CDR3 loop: CSAAGQDQPQHF. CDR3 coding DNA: TGCAGTGCTGCGGGACAAGATCAGCCCCAGCATTTT.

This CDR3 is CASSSLGGGIDEQYF. The CDR3 DNA follows: TGTGCCAGCAGTTCTCTAGGGGGAGGGATCGACGAGCAGTACTTC. This chain uses TRBV28 with TRBJ2-7, with TRBD2 as a possible D gene (7 bases). CDR3 length: 15 residues. V lost 4 bases, J lost 5 bases, and 18 bases lay in between. Per germline, CDR1 MDHEN and CDR2 SYDVKM.

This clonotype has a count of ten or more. The chain's CDR3 is CSAIAETSYEQYF. The CDR3 region has the DNA TGCAGTGCAATAGCGGAGACCTCCTACGAGCAGTACTTC. The chain has TRBV20-1 and TRBJ2-7, with a tentative D call TRBD2 (6 bases). Trimming pared 6 bases from V and 0 bases from J, leaving 12 bases between. There are 13 residues in the CDR3. Germline CDR1 is DFQATT and CDR2 is SNEGSKA (reference sequence).

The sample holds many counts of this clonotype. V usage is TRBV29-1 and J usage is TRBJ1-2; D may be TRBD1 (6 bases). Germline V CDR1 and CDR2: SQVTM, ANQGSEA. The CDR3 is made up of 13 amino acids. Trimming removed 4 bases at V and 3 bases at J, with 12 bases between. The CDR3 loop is CSVVQNRDYGYTF. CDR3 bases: TGCAGCGTTGTACAGAACAGGGACTATGGCTACACCTTC. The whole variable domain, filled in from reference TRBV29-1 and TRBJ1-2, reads SAVISQKPSRDICQRGTSLTIQCQVDSQVTMMFWYRQQPGQSLTLIATANQGSEATYESGFVIDKFPISRPNLTFSTLTVSNMSPEDSSIYLCSVVQNRDYGYTFGSGTRLTVV.

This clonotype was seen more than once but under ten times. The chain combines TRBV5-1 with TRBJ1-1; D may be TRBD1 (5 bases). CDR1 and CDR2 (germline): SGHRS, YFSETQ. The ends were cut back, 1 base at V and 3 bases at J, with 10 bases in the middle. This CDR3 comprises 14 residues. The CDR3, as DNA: TGCGCCAGCAGCTTGAAGGGGCAAGACACTGAAGCTTTCTTT. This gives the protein CASSLKGQDTEAFF.

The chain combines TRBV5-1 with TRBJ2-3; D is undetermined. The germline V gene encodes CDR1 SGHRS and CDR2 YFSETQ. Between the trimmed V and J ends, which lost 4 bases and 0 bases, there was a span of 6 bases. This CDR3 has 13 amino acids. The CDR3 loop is CASSTPSTDTQYF. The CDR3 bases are TGCGCCAGCAGCACACCTAGCACAGATACGCAGTATTTT.

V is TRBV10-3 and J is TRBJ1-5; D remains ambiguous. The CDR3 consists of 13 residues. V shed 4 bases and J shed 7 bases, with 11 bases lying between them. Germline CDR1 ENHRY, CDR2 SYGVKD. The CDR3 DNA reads TGTGCCATCAGTGCGAGTAGCCACCAGCCCCAGCATTTT. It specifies CAISASSHQPQHF.

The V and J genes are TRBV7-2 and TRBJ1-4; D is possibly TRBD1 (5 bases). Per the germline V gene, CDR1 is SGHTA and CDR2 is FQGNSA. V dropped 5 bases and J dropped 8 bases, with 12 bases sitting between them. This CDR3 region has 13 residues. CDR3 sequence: CASSHGAWEKLFF. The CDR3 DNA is TGTGCCAGCAGCCATGGGGCATGGGAAAAACTGTTTTTT.

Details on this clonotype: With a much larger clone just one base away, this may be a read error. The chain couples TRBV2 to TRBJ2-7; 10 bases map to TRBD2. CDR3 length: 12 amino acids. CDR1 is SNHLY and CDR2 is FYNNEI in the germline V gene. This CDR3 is CTRGLADYEQYF. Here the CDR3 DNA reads TGTACCAGAGGACTAGCGGATTACGAGCAGTACTTC.

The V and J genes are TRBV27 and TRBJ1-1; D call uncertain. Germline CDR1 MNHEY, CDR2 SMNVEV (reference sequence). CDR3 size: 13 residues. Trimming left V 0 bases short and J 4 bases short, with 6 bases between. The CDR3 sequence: CASSLSGPTEAFF. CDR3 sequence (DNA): TGTGCCAGCAGTTTATCAGGGCCCACTGAAGCTTTCTTT.

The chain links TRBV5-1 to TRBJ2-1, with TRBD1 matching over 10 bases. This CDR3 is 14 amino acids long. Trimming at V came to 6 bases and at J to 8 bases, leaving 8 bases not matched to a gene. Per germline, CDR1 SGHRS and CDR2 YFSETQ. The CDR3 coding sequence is TGCGCCAGCACCGTCACCGGGACAGGGGATGAGCAGTTCTTC. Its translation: CASTVTGTGDEQFF.

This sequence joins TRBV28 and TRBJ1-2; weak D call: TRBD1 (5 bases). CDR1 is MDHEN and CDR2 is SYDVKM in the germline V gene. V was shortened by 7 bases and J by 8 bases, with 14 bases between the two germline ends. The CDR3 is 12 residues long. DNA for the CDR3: TGTGCCAGCACTAGTCAAGGGACGGGCTACACCTTC. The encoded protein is CASTSQGTGYTF.